What follows is one TCR beta chain and its context. Its antigen is unknown. This sample was taken from a study of T cell responses to AZD1222 COVID-19 vaccine. Study-level results: There were vaccine-associated CD4 TCRs across spike, dominant at 160-218 and 743-854. AZD1222 recipients seropositive at baseline numbered only six. Repertoires in all cases were sampled only once the peak T cell response had passed. White British donors predominated, females outnumbered males, and clonal diversity was possibly underestimated.

TCRdb's copy holds only in-frame clones and misses some; the assay was immunoSEQ multiplex PCR. The data contain around 150,000 clones, around 95% of them singletons. V dropped 7 bases and J dropped 8; count of bases not matched to a gene: 8. Germline lookup yields CDR1 SNHLY and CDR2 FYNNEI. The length of the CDR3 is 13 residues. The sample consisted of peripheral blood, taken on day 0 of AZD1222 vaccination. The clonotype was recovered from an adult in good health. The chain carries TRBV2 and TRBJ1-2, with 9 bases fitting TRBD1. The CDR3 DNA reads as TGTGCCAGCATACTTACAGGGGGCGAAGGCTACACCTTC. Translating it yields CASILTGGEGYTF.